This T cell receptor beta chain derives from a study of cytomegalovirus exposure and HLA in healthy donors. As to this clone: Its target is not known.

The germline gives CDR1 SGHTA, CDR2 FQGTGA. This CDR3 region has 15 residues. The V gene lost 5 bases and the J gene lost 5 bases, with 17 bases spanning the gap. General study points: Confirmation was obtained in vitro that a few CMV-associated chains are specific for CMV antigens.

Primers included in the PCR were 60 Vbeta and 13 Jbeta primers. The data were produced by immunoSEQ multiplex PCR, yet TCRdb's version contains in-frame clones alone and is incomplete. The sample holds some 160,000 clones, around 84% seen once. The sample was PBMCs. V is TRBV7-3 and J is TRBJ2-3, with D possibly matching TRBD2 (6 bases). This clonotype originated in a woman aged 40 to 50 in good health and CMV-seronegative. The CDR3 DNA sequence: TGTGCCAGCAGCCCGGTCGGGGGAACGCAAGATACGCAGTATTTT. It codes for CASSPVGGTQDTQYF.